The source of this T cell receptor beta chain is a study of blood T cell repertoires in COVID-19. Across the study: From the United States, Italy and Spain came samples of acute and convalescent COVID-19.

CDR3 length: 13 amino acids. Germline V gives CDR1 MDHEN, CDR2 SYDVKM. V was shortened by 6 bases and J by 1 base, with 9 bases between the two germline ends. This table comes from immunoSEQ multiplex PCR, and its TCRdb copy is limited to in-frame clones, with some not included. This table holds 90,000 to 100,000 clones, roughly 72% found once. This clone was seen only once. Sequenced sample: peripheral blood. The clonotype comes from a woman between 55 and 75 years old in a cohort sampled during active or convalescent COVID-19. The V and J genes are TRBV28 and TRBJ1-2; tentative D call: TRBD1 (5 bases). The CDR3 loop is CASSSDSNYGYTF. The CDR3 bases are TGTGCCAGCAGCTCTGACAGTAACTATGGCTACACCTTC.